Listed here are 2 T cell receptor beta chains from one sample, sequenced in a study of Ad26.COV2.S vaccination and SARS-CoV-2 variants. This table comes from immunoSEQ multiplex PCR, and its TCRdb copy is limited to in-frame clones, with some not included. The sample contains about 350,000 clones, around 90% of which appear only once. Treatment noted: 15 to 20 received Ad26.COV2.S at low or high dose, single or two shots; roughly 5 received placebo; per-sample allocation not given. The samples were gathered on day 63 after the first injection of vaccine or placebo. Sequenced here: peripheral blood, sampled in a trial of Ad26.COV2.S vaccine versus placebo. The source is a person aged 18-60 years who received the Ad26.COV2.S COVID-19 vaccine or a placebo.

V gene TRBV30 combines with J gene TRBJ2-7, with D maybe TRBD2 (5 bases). This CDR3 comprises 16 residues. V was pared by 5 bases and J by 6 bases, with 26 bases between. CDR1 is GTSNPN, CDR2 SVGIG, per germline (reference sequence). The CDR3 here is CAWDAEGLPGNAEQYF. The CDR3 nucleotides read TGTGCCTGGGACGCCGAAGGACTGCCGGGAAATGCCGAGCAGTACTTC.

The rearrangement links TRBV18 to TRBJ1-2, with 8 bases that match TRBD1. V was clipped by 2 bases and J by 4 bases; unmatched bases: 6. In germline, CDR1 is KGHSH, CDR2 LQKENI. There are 15 residues in the CDR3. The CDR3 sequence: CASSPVQGAFYGYTF. CDR3 coding DNA: TGTGCCAGCTCACCAGTCCAGGGGGCTTTCTATGGCTACACCTTC. Full variable domain (outside the CDR3, taken from reference TRBV18 and TRBJ1-2): NAGVMQNPRHLVRRRGQEARLRCSPMKGHSHVYWYRQLPEEGLKFMVYLQKENIIDESGMPKERFSAEFPKEGPSILRIQQVVRGDSAAYFCASSPVQGAFYGYTFGSGTRLTVV.